This TCR beta chain is from a study of T cell changes during pregnancy in multiple sclerosis. The V gene's germline CDR1 is SGHRS and CDR2 YFSETQ. The CDR3 consists of 15 residues. V gave up 6 bases and J gave up 2 bases; unmatched junction bases: 7. The sample holds one count of this clone. Profiled with immunoSEQ multiplex PCR; TCRdb holds only in-frame clones, not every one. The table shows under 70,000 clones, with about nine tenths occurring only once. The receptor comes from a female donor in good health, enrolled as a control in a pregnancy study. The sample here was peripheral blood, taken in the third trimester of pregnancy. The V gene is TRBV5-1, the J gene TRBJ2-2; 7 bases align to TRBD2. The CDR3 DNA follows: TGCGCCAGCAAGTTGAGACTAGCAAACACCGGGGAGCTGTTTTTT. Amino acid sequence: CASKLRLANTGELFF.